This T cell receptor beta chain stems from a study of OX40 agonist ivuxolimab in advanced cancers. As for this clone: Its specificity is not known.

Clones were sequenced by immunoSEQ multiplex PCR, and TCRdb holds only the in-frame ones, with some missing. Here the sample spans about 81,000 clones, around 83% being singletons. Germline loops: CDR1 SGHTA, CDR2 FQGTGA. The CDR3 runs 15 residues. The V and J ends lost 3 bases and 1 base, in that order; junction bases with no gene match: 1. General study findings and limits: Clonal expansion by week 6 occurred in CD4+ and CD8+ blood T cells (at 0.1 to 3.0 mg/kg).

The V gene is TRBV7-3, the J gene TRBJ2-3, with TRBD2 identical over 10 bases. Material: CD4+ or CD8+ T cells sorted from blood, obtained in a trial of the OX40 agonist ivuxolimab. The sequence derives from an adult with an advanced solid tumor such as melanoma, head and neck, liver or kidney cancer. CDR3 in amino acids: CASSFTSGGTDTQYF. CDR3 DNA: TGTGCCAGCAGCTTCACTAGCGGGGGCACAGATACGCAGTATTTT.